The 13 T cell receptor beta chains below all came from one sample that was sequenced in a study of early T cells in non-severe SARS-CoV-2 infection. Each CDR3 protein gets one entry after TCRdb re-called the 5' RACE reads with MiXCR. In the table there are over 50,000 distinct CDR3 sequences, just under 15% of which are singletons. Sequences were derived from whole blood, sampled at baseline. These receptors all come from an adult who was a healthcare worker with PCR-confirmed SARS-CoV-2 infection or an uninfected control (not recorded which).

The chain joins TRBV7-2 to TRBJ2-3; D not resolved. CDR1 is SGHTA, CDR2 FQGNSA, per germline. The CDR3 totals 16 residues. Trimming shortened V by 2 bases and J by 1 base, and 13 bases separated the two germline ends. The CDR3, as DNA: TGTGCCAGCAGCTTAACTGCTAGTTCACGCACAGATACGCAGTATTTT. Translated: CASSLTASSRTDTQYF.

This clonotype has a count of ten or more. V and J are TRBV18 and TRBJ2-7, with D unresolved. This CDR3 is built from 14 residues. Trimming cost V 5 bases and J 1 base, with 12 bases left between them. Germline V gene sequence: CDR1 KGHSH, CDR2 LQKENI. CDR3 sequence (DNA): TGTGCCAGCTCATCGACACTTGGGTCCTACGAGCAGTACTTC. Protein sequence: CASSSTLGSYEQYF. The entire variable domain, with the rest obtained from reference TRBV18 and TRBJ2-7, is as follows: NAGVMQNPRHLVRRRGQEARLRCSPMKGHSHVYWYRQLPEEGLKFMVYLQKENIIDESGMPKERFSAEFPKEGPSILRIQQVVRGDSAAYFCASSSTLGSYEQYFGPGTRLTVT.

This clonotype was recorded many times. The chain joins TRBV11-2 to TRBJ2-1, with TRBD2 identical over 9 bases. Germline CDR1 reads SGHAT; CDR2 reads FQNNGV. The CDR3 covers 15 residues. V dropped 1 base and J dropped 8; count of bases not matched to a gene: 6. The CDR3 region is CASSLVRGRVYEQFF. The DNA of the CDR3 is TGTGCCAGCAGCTTAGTACGCGGGAGGGTGTATGAGCAGTTCTTC.

The chain joins TRBV9 to TRBJ2-2; D call uncertain. The CDR3 is made up of 17 amino acids. Trimming removed 2 bases at V and 6 bases at J, with 20 bases between. Germline CDR1 and CDR2: SGDLS and YYNGEE. The CDR3 here is CASSVAPPGEFSGELFF. CDR3 nucleotides: TGTGCCAGCAGCGTTGCCCCGCCGGGTGAATTCTCCGGGGAGCTGTTTTTT.

This clonotype was picked up a small number of times. The chain combines TRBV5-1 with TRBJ2-2; D call uncertain. The V and J ends lost 6 bases and 1 base respectively, with 10 bases between them. The germline V gene has CDR1 SGHRS and CDR2 YFSETQ. The CDR3 spans 14 residues. The chain's CDR3 is CASKTLQNTGELFF. CDR3 bases: TGCGCCAGCAAAACGCTTCAGAACACCGGGGAGCTGTTTTTT.

The J gene is TRBJ1-1, the V gene TRBV7-9; D call uncertain. Trimming left V 3 bases short and J 11 bases short, with 16 bases between. The CDR3 consists of 13 residues. Looked up from germline, CDR1 is SEHNR and CDR2 is FQNEAQ (reference sequence). In DNA form, the CDR3 reads TGTGCCAGCAGCTTTGATCGGGAAGGCGAGGCTTTCTTT. It is translated as CASSFDREGEAFF.

A few counts support this clonotype. J is TRBJ2-7 and V is TRBV28; D might be TRBD2 (6 bases). Trimming removed 6 bases at V and 0 bases at J, with 12 bases between. CDR3 length: 14 residues. The germline CDR1 and CDR2 sequences are MDHEN and SYDVKM. CDR3: CASRAGLSSYEQYF. The CDR3 DNA reads TGTGCCAGCAGGGCGGGACTTTCCTCCTACGAGCAGTACTTC.

V gene TRBV19 combines with J gene TRBJ1-2, with 9 bases matching TRBD1. Germline CDR1 LNHDA, CDR2 SQIVND (reference sequence). Trimming cost V 9 bases and J 4 bases; bases outside gene matches: 6. The CDR3 length is 13 residues. In DNA form, the CDR3 reads TGTGCCAGCTGGGACAGGGTGACCTATGGCTACACCTTC. It codes for CASWDRVTYGYTF.

This sequence joins TRBV7-3 and TRBJ2-3; perhaps TRBD2 as D (5 bases). The CDR3 extends over 14 amino acids. V lost 7 bases to trimming and J lost 6 bases, with 17 bases between them. Germline V gene lookup returns CDR1 SGHTA and CDR2 FQGTGA. In DNA, the CDR3 is TGTGCCAGCATCCCCCCCGGGCCGGGGGATACGCAGTATTTT. Translation: CASIPPGPGDTQYF.

This clonotype was counted at least ten times. This chain joins TRBV20-1 and TRBJ2-7; TRBD1 agrees at 10 bases. The CDR3 spans 12 residues. Germline lookup yields CDR1 DFQATT and CDR2 SNEGSKA (reference sequence). The J segment lost 4 bases and the V segment lost 7 bases, leaving 4 bases of the junction unmatched. DNA of the CDR3: TGCAGTGTGGGACAGGGGATATACGAGCAGTACTTC. Protein sequence: CSVGQGIYEQYF.

This chain links TRBV4-2 with TRBJ1-1, with TRBD1 identical over 7 bases. Germline V gene data show CDR1 as LGHNA and CDR2 as YNFKEQ. CDR3 length equals 14 residues. The V gene end was trimmed by 2 bases and the J gene end by 3 bases; junction bases not matched to a gene: 3. The CDR3 DNA sequence: TGTGCCAGCAGCCAACTTGGACAGGACACTGAAGCTTTCTTT. Its protein product is CASSQLGQDTEAFF.

The chain couples TRBV7-9 to TRBJ1-3; 11 bases match TRBD1. Germline CDR1 and CDR2: SEHNR and FQNEAQ (reference sequence). V was pared by 5 bases and J by 8 bases, with 5 bases of the junction left unmatched. This CDR3 region has 14 residues. CDR3 sequence reads: CASSDGTGGDTIYF. The CDR3, as DNA: TGTGCCAGCAGCGACGGGACAGGGGGTGACACCATATATTTT. Full variable domain (remainder filled in from reference TRBV7-9 and TRBJ1-3): DTGVSQNPRHKITKRGQNVTFRCDPISEHNRLYWYRQTLGQGPEFLTYFQNEAQLEKSRLLSDRFSAERPKGSFSTLEIQRTEQGDSAMYLCASSDGTGGDTIYFGEGSWLTVV.

The chain has TRBV5-5 and TRBJ2-3; D unresolved. This CDR3 is 13 amino acids long. With 4 bases removed from V and 3 bases from J, the gap between germline ends came to 9 bases. CDR1 and CDR2 from the germline V gene are SGHKS and YYEKEE (reference sequence). The CDR3 coding sequence is TGTGCCAGCAGCAGAGACGGGACAGATACGCAGTATTTT. Residues: CASSRDGTDTQYF.